The rows below give T cell receptor beta chains drawn from one sample of a study of shared clonotypes between healthy human individuals. Profiled with immunoSEQ multiplex PCR; TCRdb holds only in-frame clones, not every one. The sample yields about 2.1 million clones, about 93% seen once. The material sequenced was naive CD8+ T cells from PBMCs. Every receptor here comes from a man between 18 and 35 years old in good health. Some clones in this sample may be carry-over from other donors' samples. The CDR3 runs from the conserved cysteine through the conserved F or W. A D gene is named only where the DNA matches it firmly. The size entry is marked missing in some rows and otherwise reads once, few, many or a size class.

v_gene	j_gene	abundance	d_gene	CDR3aa	CDR3nt
TRBV15	TRBJ1-2	.	.	CATKGPGRFYGYTF	TGTGCCACCAAAGGTCCGGGACGGTTCTATGGCTACACCTTC
TRBV6-1	TRBJ2-5	.	TRBD1	CASSELGTGQETQYF	TGTGCCAGCAGTGAATTGGGGACAGGCCAAGAGACCCAGTACTTC
TRBV27	TRBJ1-1	.	TRBD1	CASRTGGVNTEAFF	TGTGCCAGCAGAACAGGGGGCGTGAACACTGAAGCTTTCTTT
TRBV29-1	TRBJ1-4	.	.	CSVDSGEKLFF	TGCAGCGTTGATAGTGGGGAAAAACTGTTTTTT
TRBV7-6	TRBJ2-3	.	.	CASSSRRADTQYF	TGTGCCAGCAGTTCGAGGAGGGCGGATACGCAGTATTTT
TRBV7-9	TRBJ2-5	.	.	CASSIGGLREETQYF	TGTGCCAGCAGCATAGGGGGGCTCCGCGAGGAGACCCAGTACTTC
TRBV23-1	TRBJ1-5	few	.	CASSPVPRGPRPQHF	TGCGCCAGCAGTCCCGTACCCAGGGGTCCAAGGCCCCAGCATTTT
TRBV2	TRBJ1-2	.	.	CASGGGANYGYTF	TGTGCCAGCGGCGGGGGCGCCAACTATGGCTACACCTTC
TRBV8-2	TRBJ2-6	once	.	CGTILITQSRANVLTF	TGTGGCACAATCCTTATAACACAAAGTCGGGCCAACGTCCTGACTTTC
TRBV10-3	TRBJ2-2	.	.	CAISGSGTGELFF	TGTGCCATCAGTGGATCCGGGACCGGGGAGCTGTTTTTT
TRBV7-6	TRBJ2-5	.	.	CASRPGVGETQYF	TGTGCCAGCAGACCCGGAGTGGGGGAGACCCAGTACTTC
TRBV5-4	TRBJ2-3	.	.	CASSFQGSSTDTQYF	TGTGCCAGCAGCTTCCAGGGATCTAGCACAGATACGCAGTATTTT